Following are 17 T cell receptor beta chains from one sample sequenced in a study of blood T cells in healthy people across ages (dated by TCRdb to the mid-2010s). Library generation was performed with 5' RACE. The data were produced on an Illumina HiSeq 2500. A second PCR of roughly 7 to 11 cycles was performed with a sample-barcoded 5' primer and a J-beta primer mix. TCRdb cleaned the public reads at Q25 with fastp, built clones with MiXCR and kept in-frame beta chains. Each entry merges the rows of one CDR3 protein and shows their most common DNA and genes. This sample holds 890,000 or so distinct CDR3 sequences; 60% to 80% were observed only once. The ten largest clones represent about a quarter of the sample. The sample was blood. These receptors originate from a man aged 25-45 years in good health.

As for this clonotype: A much larger clone sits a single nucleotide away, making a read error possible. The genes are TRBV4-2 and TRBJ2-5; D call uncertain. The CDR3 has 15 residues. Germline CDR1 is LGHNA and CDR2 is YNFKEQ. V lost 4 bases to trimming and J lost 4 bases, with 16 bases between them. The CDR3 sequence is CASSRASNLRETQYF. CDR3 in DNA: TGTGCCAGCAGCCGAGCTAGTAATCTCAGAGAGACCCAGTACTTC.

The V and J genes are TRBV7-2 and TRBJ2-5; tentatively, D is TRBD1 or TRBD2 (5 bases each). Germline-derived CDR1 and CDR2 are SGHTA and FQGNSA. CDR3 length equals 14 residues. The V end lost 5 bases, the J end lost 4 bases, and 14 bases lay between the germline ends. The CDR3 DNA is TGTGCCAGCAGCCTCCGGGACCAGAGAGAGACCCAGTACTTC. Its protein is CASSLRDQRETQYF.

V and J are TRBV5-6 and TRBJ1-2, with D possibly matching TRBD1 (5 bases). Germline V gives CDR1 SGHDT, CDR2 YYEEEE. The CDR3 runs 15 residues. V lost 5 bases to trimming and J lost 5 bases, with 19 bases between them. CDR3 nucleotide sequence: TGTGCCAGCAGGGGAACAGGAGAATGGGGATATGGCTACACCTTC. Amino acids: CASRGTGEWGYGYTF.

The chain joins TRBV6-5 to TRBJ2-1; D gene unclear. The germline gives CDR1 MNHEY, CDR2 SVGAGI. The CDR3 spans 15 residues. V was pared by 0 bases and J by 3 bases, with 9 bases between. The CDR3 nucleotides read TGTGCCAGCAGTTACTCCCGGACCTACTACAATGAGCAGTTCTTC. Protein sequence: CASSYSRTYYNEQFF.

The V call is TRBV2, the J call TRBJ2-4; 9 bases agree with TRBD1. Judging by the DNA end, TRBJ2-7 fits better; the J call may be wrong. The CDR3 contains 14 residues. CDR1 and CDR2 (germline): SNHLY, FYNNEI. CDR3 sequence reads: CASNPGQGLYEQYF. CDR3 nucleotides: TGTGCCAGCAATCCGGGACAGGGATTATACGAGCAGTACTTC.

Here the CDR3 DNA reads TGTGCCAGCAGCTTAGAGAACAGGATCTATGGCTACACCTTC. Protein: CASSLENRIYGYTF. The chain has TRBV7-9 and TRBJ1-2; the D gene is possibly TRBD1 (5 bases). This CDR3 has 14 amino acids. Trimming removed 1 base from V and 4 bases from J, with 10 bases in between. The germline gives CDR1 SEHNR, CDR2 FQNEAQ (reference sequence).

The chain combines TRBV12-3 or TRBV12-4 with TRBJ2-2; 12 bases match TRBD2. V shed 6 bases and J 7 bases; nucleotides not matched to a gene: 3. The CDR3 consists of 14 residues. The CDR3 nucleotides are TGTGCCAGCAGAACTAGCGGGGGGTTCGGGGAGCTGTTTTTT. Residues: CASRTSGGFGELFF.

The CDR3 coding sequence is TGTGCCAGCAGCCTAGCGGGTTTACCTTCCTACGAGCAGTACTTC. Translated: CASSLAGLPSYEQYF. The chain joins TRBV6-2 or TRBV6-3 to TRBJ2-7, with TRBD2 identical over 8 bases. This CDR3 region has 15 residues. The germline CDR1 and CDR2 sequences are MNHEY and SVGEGT. V was pared by 6 bases and J by 1 base, with 8 bases of the junction left unmatched.

J is TRBJ2-7 and V is TRBV11-1, with TRBD2 as a possible D gene (6 bases). The J call could be wrong; TRBJ2-5 is a better fit for the DNA end. Germline V CDR1 and CDR2: SGHAT, FQDESV (reference sequence). CDR3 length equals 14 residues. CDR3 loop: CASSLRDSLQTQYF. DNA of the CDR3: TGTGCCAGCAGCTTGCGGGACTCCCTGCAGACCCAGTACTTC.

J is TRBJ2-1 and V is TRBV5-1, with a possible D match to TRBD2 (5 bases). Germline V gene lookup returns CDR1 SGHRS and CDR2 YFSETQ. Trimming cost V 4 bases and J 5 bases, with 13 bases left between them. This CDR3 contains 14 residues. For the CDR3, the DNA is TGCGCCAGCAGCCCAGAGGGTGGGAACAATGAGCAGTTCTTC. Its protein product is CASSPEGGNNEQFF.

This clonotype was counted only a few times. This chain uses TRBV7-2 with TRBJ1-2, with a tentative D call TRBD1 (5 bases). V lost 6 bases, J lost 3 bases, and 11 bases lay in between. CDR1 and CDR2 (germline): SGHTA, FQGNSA. This CDR3 has 13 residues. CDR3 amino acids: CASSAGTYYGYTF. In DNA form, the CDR3 reads TGTGCCAGCAGTGCCGGGACCTACTATGGCTACACCTTC.

The CDR3 protein is CASRPDIRGANNEQFF. The CDR3 nucleotides read TGCGCCAGCAGGCCGGACATAAGGGGGGCTAACAATGAGCAGTTCTTC. The rearrangement links TRBV4-3 to TRBJ2-1; D is possibly TRBD1 or TRBD2 (6 bases each). Germline lookup yields CDR1 LGHNA and CDR2 YSLEER. The CDR3 consists of 16 residues. The V gene lost 6 bases and the J gene lost 5 bases, with 20 bases spanning the gap.

The chain links TRBV7-2 to TRBJ1-2; TRBD1 is a possible D gene (5 bases). Germline CDR1 and CDR2: SGHTA and FQGNSA. V lost 4 bases and J lost 5, with 20 bases in between. The CDR3 is 16 residues long. The CDR3 spells CASSYTDTGHGYGYTF. The DNA of the CDR3 is TGTGCCAGCAGCTACACCGACACGGGGCATGGGTATGGCTACACCTTC.

V is TRBV7-2 and J is TRBJ2-1, with a weak D call TRBD2 (6 bases). Trimming removed 5 bases from V and 0 bases from J, with 14 bases in between. The germline V gene has CDR1 SGHTA and CDR2 FQGNSA. This CDR3 comprises 16 residues. DNA of the CDR3: TGTGCCAGCAGCCCTGGGACTCGACCCTCCTACAATGAGCAGTTCTTC. Protein: CASSPGTRPSYNEQFF. Together with reference TRBV7-2 and TRBJ2-1, the CDR3 gives the full variable domain: GAGVSQSPSNKVTEKGKDVELRCDPISGHTALYWYRQSLGQGLEFLIYFQGNSAPDKSGLPSDRFSAERTGGSVSTLTIQRTQQEDSAVYLCASSPGTRPSYNEQFFGPGTRLTVL.

This chain joins TRBV7-2 and TRBJ2-1, with TRBD2 identical over 7 bases. This CDR3 contains 13 residues. The ends lost 7 bases at V and 4 bases at J; junction bases unmatched: 4. Germline values: CDR1 SGHTA, CDR2 FQGNSA. CDR3: CASTISGYNEQFF. CDR3 coding DNA: TGTGCCAGCACCATTAGCGGGTACAATGAGCAGTTCTTC.

This rearrangement joins TRBV5-1 to TRBJ2-3; D ambiguous. The ends were cut back, 0 bases at V and 6 bases at J, with 20 bases in the middle. CDR3 length equals 17 residues. Germline-derived CDR1 and CDR2 are SGHRS and YFSETQ. CDR3 nucleotides: TGCGCCAGCAGCTTGGAAATGGCACCAAGAACACCCGATACGCAGTATTTT. Its translation: CASSLEMAPRTPDTQYF.

The rearrangement joins TRBV29-1 to TRBJ1-1, with TRBD1 matching 10 bases. Germline lookup yields CDR1 SQVTM and CDR2 ANQGSEA. The CDR3 has 14 residues. V was pared by 4 bases and J by 1 base, with 3 bases of the junction left unmatched. Here the CDR3 reads CSVARTGGNTEAFF. CDR3 DNA sequence: TGCAGCGTTGCCCGGACAGGGGGGAACACTGAAGCTTTCTTT. Complete variable domain (other parts from reference TRBV29-1 and TRBJ1-1): SAVISQKPSRDICQRGTSLTIQCQVDSQVTMMFWYRQQPGQSLTLIATANQGSEATYESGFVIDKFPISRPNLTFSTLTVSNMSPEDSSIYLCSVARTGGNTEAFFGQGTRLTVV.